In this sample, the clone carrying this T cell receptor beta chain is large (0.1 to 1%). What it binds is unknown. Authors' processing steps: What underpinned the distant-metastasis classifier for papillary thyroid cancer was the set of CDR3 differences across clinicopathological groups. MiXCR reprocessed the PCR reads for TCRdb. These V and J calls derive from TCRdb rather than the authors' analysis. The sample has roughly 10,000 clones; roughly 30% are singletons. Germline-derived CDR1 and CDR2 are MNHNS and SASEGT. CDR3 length: 14 amino acids. V was shortened by 2 bases and J by 7 bases, with 9 bases between the two germline ends. Each patient went into thyroid surgery without having received any treatment. The data stem from a study of metastatic and nonmetastatic thyroid tumors. The wider study: A comparison of repertoires was made across blood and tumor or nodule tissue from malignant and benign thyroid patients.

The study, taken as a whole, reports: Reportedly, malignant thyroid tumors had significantly higher TCR beta diversity than benign nodules, in blood and tumor.

This receptor was taken from a female donor with papillary thyroid cancer or a benign thyroid nodule (not recorded which). Some clones in this sample may be carry-over from other donors' samples. The source material was tumor tissue. The gene calls are TRBV6-1 and TRBJ1-6; no clear D. The CDR3 reads CASSELSPNSPLHF. As DNA, the CDR3 is TGTGCCAGCAGTGAACTCAGCCCAAATTCACCCCTCCACTTT.